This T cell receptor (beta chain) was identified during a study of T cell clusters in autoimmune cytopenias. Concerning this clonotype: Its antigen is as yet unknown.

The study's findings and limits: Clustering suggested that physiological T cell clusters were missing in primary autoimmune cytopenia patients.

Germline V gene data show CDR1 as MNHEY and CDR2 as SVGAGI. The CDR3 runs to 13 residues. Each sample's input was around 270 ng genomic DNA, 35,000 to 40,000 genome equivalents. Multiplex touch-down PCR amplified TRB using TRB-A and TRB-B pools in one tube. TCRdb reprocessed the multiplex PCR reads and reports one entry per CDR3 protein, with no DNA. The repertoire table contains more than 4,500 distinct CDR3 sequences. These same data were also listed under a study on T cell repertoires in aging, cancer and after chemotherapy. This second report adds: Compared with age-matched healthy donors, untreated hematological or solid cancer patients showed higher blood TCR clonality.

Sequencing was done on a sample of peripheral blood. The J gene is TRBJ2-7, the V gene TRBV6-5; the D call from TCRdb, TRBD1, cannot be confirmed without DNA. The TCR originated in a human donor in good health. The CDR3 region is CATTGQRTYEQYF.